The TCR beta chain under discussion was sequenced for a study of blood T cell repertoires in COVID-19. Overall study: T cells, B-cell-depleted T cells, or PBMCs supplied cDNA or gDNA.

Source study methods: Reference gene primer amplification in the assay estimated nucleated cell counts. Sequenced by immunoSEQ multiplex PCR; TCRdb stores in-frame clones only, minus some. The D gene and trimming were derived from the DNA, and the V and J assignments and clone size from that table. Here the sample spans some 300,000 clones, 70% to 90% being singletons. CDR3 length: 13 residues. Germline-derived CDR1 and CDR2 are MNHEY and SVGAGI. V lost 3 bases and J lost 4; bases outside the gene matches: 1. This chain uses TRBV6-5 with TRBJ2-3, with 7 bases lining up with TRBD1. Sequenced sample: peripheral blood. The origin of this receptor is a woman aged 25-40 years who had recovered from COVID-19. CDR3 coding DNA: TGTGCCAGCAGTTATACAGGGGCAGATACGCAGTATTTT. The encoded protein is CASSYTGADTQYF.